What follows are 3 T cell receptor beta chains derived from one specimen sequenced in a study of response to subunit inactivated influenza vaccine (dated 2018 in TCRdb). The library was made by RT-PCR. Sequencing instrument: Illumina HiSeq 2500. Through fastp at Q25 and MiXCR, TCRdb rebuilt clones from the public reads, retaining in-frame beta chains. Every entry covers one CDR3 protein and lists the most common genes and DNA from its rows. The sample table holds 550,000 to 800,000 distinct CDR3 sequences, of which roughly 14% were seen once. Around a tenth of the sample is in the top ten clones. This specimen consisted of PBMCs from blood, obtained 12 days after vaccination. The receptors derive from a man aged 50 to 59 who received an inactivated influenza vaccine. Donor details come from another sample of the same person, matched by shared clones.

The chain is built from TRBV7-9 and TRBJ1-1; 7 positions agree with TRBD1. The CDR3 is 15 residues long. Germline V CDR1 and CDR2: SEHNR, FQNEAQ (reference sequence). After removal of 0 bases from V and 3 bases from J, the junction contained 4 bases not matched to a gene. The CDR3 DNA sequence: TGTGCCAGCAGCTTAGCCGGGACAGCGTACACTGAAGCTTTCTTT. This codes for CASSLAGTAYTEAFF.

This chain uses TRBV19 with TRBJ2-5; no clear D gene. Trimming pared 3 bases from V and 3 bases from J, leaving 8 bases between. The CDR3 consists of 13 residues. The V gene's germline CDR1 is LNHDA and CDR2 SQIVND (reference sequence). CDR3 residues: CASSIVTEETQYF. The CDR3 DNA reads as TGTGCCAGTAGTATCGTGACCGAAGAGACCCAGTACTTC.

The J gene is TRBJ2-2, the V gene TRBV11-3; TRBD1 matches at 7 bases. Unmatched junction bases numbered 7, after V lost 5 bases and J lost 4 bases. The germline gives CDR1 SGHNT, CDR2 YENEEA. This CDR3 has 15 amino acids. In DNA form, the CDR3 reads TGTGCCAGCAGCCTCCGGACAGGTTCCACCGGGGAGCTGTTTTTT. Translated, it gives CASSLRTGSTGELFF.